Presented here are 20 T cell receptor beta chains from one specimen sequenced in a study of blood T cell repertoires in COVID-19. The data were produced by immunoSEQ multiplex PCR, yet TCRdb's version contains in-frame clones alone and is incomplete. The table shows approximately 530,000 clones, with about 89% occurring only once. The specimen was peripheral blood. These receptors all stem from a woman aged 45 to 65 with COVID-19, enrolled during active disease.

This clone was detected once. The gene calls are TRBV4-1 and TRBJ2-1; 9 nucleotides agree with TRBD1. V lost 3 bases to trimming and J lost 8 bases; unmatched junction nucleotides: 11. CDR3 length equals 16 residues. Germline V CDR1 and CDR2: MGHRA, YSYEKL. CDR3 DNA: TGCGCCAGCAGCCACCTAGCGAGGGACAGGGCCTATGAGCAGTTCTTC. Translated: CASSHLARDRAYEQFF.

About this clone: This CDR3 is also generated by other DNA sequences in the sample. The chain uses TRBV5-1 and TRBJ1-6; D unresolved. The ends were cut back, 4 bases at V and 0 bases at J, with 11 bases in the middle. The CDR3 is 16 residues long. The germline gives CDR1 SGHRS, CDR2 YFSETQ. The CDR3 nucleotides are TGCGCCAGCAGCCTAGACCCGAGCTCCTATAATTCACCCCTCCACTTT. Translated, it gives CASSLDPSSYNSPLHF.

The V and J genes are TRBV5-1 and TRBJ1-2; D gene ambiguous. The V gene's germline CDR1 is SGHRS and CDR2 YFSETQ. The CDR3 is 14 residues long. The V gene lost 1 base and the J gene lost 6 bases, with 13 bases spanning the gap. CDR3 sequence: CASSLRVAEDGYTF. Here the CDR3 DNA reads TGCGCCAGCAGCTTGAGGGTCGCGGAGGATGGCTACACCTTC.

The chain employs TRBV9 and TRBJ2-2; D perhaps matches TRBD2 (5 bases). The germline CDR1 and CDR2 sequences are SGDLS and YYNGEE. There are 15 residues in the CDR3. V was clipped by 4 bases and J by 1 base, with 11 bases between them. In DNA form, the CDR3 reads TGTGCCAGCAGCCCGAGGACTGAGAACACCGGGGAGCTGTTTTTT. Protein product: CASSPRTENTGELFF.

The CDR3 DNA follows: TGTGCCAGCAGCTCGGAGGGTGGGGGAGATACGCAGTATTTT. This translates into CASSSEGGGDTQYF. This chain connects TRBV7-3 to TRBJ2-3; possibly TRBD2 for D (6 bases). Trimming pared 4 bases from V and 5 bases from J, leaving 13 bases between. Germline V gives CDR1 SGHTA, CDR2 FQGTGA. This CDR3 is built from 14 residues.

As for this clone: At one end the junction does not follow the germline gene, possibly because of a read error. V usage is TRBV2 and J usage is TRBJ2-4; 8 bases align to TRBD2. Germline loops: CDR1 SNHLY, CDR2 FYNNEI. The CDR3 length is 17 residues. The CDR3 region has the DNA TGTGCCAGCCGTGAGGGACATCGGGAGGGGGCCAAAAACATTCAGTACTTC. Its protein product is CASREGHREGAKNIQYF.

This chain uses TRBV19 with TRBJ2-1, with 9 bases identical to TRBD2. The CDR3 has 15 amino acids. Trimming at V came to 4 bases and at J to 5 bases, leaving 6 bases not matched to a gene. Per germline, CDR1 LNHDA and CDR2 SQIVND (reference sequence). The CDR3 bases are TGTGCCAGTAGTACCCTAGCGGGGACCAACAATGAGCAGTTCTTC. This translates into CASSTLAGTNNEQFF.

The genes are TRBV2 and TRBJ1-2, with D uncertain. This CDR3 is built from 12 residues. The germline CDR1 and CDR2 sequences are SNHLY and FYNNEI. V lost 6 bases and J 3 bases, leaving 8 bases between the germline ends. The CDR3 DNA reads TGTGCCAGCAGCACGAGGGACTATGGCTACACCTTC. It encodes CASSTRDYGYTF.

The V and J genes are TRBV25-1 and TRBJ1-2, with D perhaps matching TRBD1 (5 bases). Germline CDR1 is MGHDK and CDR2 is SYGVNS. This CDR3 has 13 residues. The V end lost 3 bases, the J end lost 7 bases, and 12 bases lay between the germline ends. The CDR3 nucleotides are TGTGCCAGCAGTGAGGGAGGAAGGGGTGGCTACACCTTC. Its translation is CASSEGGRGGYTF.

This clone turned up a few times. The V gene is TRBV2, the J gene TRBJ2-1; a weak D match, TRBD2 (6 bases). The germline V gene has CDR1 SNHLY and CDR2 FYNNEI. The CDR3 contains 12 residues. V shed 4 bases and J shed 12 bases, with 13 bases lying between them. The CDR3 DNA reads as TGTGCCAGCAGTGCCGGGAGCATCGGGCAGTTCTTC. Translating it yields CASSAGSIGQFF.

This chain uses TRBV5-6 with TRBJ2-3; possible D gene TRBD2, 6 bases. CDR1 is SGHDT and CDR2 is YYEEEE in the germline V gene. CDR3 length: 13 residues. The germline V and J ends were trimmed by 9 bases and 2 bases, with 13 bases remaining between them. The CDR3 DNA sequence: TGTGCCACTGGAGCGGGTGACACAGATACGCAGTATTTT. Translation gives CATGAGDTDTQYF. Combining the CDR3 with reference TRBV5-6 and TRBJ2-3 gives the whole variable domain DAGVTQSPTHLIKTRGQQVTLRCSPKSGHDTVSWYQQALGQGPQFIFQYYEEEERQRGNFPDRFSGHQFPNYSSELNVNALLLGDSALYLCATGAGDTDTQYFGPGTRLTVL.

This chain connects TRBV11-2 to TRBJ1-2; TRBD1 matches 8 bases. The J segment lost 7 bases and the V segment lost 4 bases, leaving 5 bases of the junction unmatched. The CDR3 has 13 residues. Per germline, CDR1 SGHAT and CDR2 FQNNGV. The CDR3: CASSSTGVTGYTF. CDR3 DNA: TGTGCCAGCAGCTCGACAGGGGTAACTGGCTACACCTTC.

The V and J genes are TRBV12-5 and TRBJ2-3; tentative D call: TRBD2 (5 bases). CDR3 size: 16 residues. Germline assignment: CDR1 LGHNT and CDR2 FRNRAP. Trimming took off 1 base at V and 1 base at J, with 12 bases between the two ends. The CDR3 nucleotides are TGTGCTAGTGGTTTGGAAACGGGGTCAGGCACAGATACGCAGTATTTT. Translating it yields CASGLETGSGTDTQYF.

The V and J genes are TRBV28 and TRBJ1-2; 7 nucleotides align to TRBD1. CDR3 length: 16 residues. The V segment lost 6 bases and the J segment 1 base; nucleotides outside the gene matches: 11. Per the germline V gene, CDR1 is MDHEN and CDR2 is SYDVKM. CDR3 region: CASSGQVAGGNYGYTF. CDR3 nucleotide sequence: TGTGCCAGCAGCGGGCAGGTGGCAGGGGGTAACTATGGCTACACCTTC.

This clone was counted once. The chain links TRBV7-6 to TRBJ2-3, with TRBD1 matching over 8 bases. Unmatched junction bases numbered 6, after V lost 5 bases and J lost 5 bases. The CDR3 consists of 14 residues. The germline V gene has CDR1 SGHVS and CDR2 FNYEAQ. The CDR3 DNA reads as TGTGCCAGCAGCCTCGGGACAGGCAAAGATACGCAGTATTTT. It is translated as CASSLGTGKDTQYF.

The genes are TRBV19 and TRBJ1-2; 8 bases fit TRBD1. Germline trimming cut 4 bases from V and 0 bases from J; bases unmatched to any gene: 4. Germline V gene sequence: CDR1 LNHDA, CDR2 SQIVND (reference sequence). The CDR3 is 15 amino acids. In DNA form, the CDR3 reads TGTGCCAGTAGTACCGGGACAGGCCCTAACTATGGCTACACCTTC. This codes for CASSTGTGPNYGYTF.

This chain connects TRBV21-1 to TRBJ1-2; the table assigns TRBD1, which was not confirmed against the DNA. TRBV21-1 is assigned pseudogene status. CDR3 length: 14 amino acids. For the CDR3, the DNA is TGTGCCAGCAGCTTCCGACAGGGCAACTATGGCTACACCTTC. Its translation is CASSFRQGNYGYTF.

As DNA, the CDR3 is TGTGCCACCAGCAGTGGGCAGGGGACCGGGGAGCTGTTTTTT. This codes for CATSSGQGTGELFF. The rearrangement uses TRBV15 and TRBJ2-2; D is perhaps TRBD1 (6 bases). Germline V lookup: CDR1 LNHNV, CDR2 YYDKDF (reference sequence). The V end was cut by 3 bases, the J end by 5 bases, with 10 bases between. The CDR3 contains 14 residues.

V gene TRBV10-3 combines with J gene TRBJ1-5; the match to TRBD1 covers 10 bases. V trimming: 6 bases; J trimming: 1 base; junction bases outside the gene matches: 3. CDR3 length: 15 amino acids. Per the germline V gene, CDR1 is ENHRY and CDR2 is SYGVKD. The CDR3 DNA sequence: TGTGCCATCAGCCGGGACAGGGGAAGCAATCAGCCCCAGCATTTT. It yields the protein CAISRDRGSNQPQHF.

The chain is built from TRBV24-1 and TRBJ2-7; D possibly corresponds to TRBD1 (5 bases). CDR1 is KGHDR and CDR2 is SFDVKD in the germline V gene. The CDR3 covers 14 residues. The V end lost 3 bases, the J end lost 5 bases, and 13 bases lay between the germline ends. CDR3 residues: CATSDAQGSHEQYF. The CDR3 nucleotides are TGTGCCACCAGTGATGCCCAGGGAAGTCACGAGCAGTACTTC.